The source of this T cell receptor beta chain is a study of cytomegalovirus exposure and HLA in healthy donors. With 6 bases removed from V and 3 bases from J, the gap between germline ends came to 15 bases. This CDR3 contains 15 residues. Germline V CDR1 and CDR2: SNHLY, FYNNEI. The donors formed part of the roughly 120-subject validation cohort, distinct from the roughly 670-subject first cohort. Repertoires were generated with immunoSEQ multiplex PCR, while TCRdb's copy carries only in-frame clones and drops some. The table records about 200,000 clones, around four fifths of them present only once. General study findings and limits: The CMV antigen specificity of a few CMV-associated chains was confirmed through in vitro analysis. The study recorded 160 or so TCR beta chains that were cytomegalovirus-associated. For most TCR sequences rarity was the rule, although some public TCRs occurred in many donors.

Regarding this clone: Its antigen remains unknown.

The material sequenced was PBMCs. The TCR originated in a woman between 18 and 29 years old in good health and CMV-seronegative. The chain employs TRBV2 and TRBJ1-5, with D possibly being TRBD1 (5 bases). The CDR3 DNA follows: TGTGCCAGCAGGATGTTAGTGGGACCCAATCAGCCCCAGCATTTT. Translation gives CASRMLVGPNQPQHF.